Each of the 10 T cell receptor beta chains below was sequenced from the same sample in a study of blood T cells in healthy people across ages. A sample-barcoded 5' primer and a J-beta primer mix were used in a second PCR of roughly 7 to 12 cycles. One entry per CDR3 protein, called by TCRdb with MiXCR from the 5' RACE reads. Here the sample spans roughly 1,700,000 distinct CDR3 sequences, approximately 30% being singletons. Sequenced: blood. Source of these receptors: a woman in her 30s in good health.

The chain joins TRBV7-3 to TRBJ2-5; D tentatively fits TRBD1 or TRBD2 (5 bases each). Germline-derived CDR1 and CDR2 are SGHTA and FQGTGA. This CDR3 is 15 amino acids long. The CDR3 loop reads CVSSPSLGPQETQYF. The CDR3 DNA reads TGTGTAAGCAGCCCAAGTCTGGGACCCCAAGAGACCCAGTACTTC.

This clonotype was detected many times. This chain uses TRBV27 with TRBJ2-1; no firm D call. The CDR3 is made up of 13 amino acids. From germline, CDR1 is MNHEY and CDR2 SMNVEV (reference sequence). V lost 7 bases and J lost 4, with 11 bases in between. CDR3 residues: CASKEQPYNEQFF. The DNA of the CDR3 is TGTGCCAGCAAGGAACAGCCGTACAATGAGCAGTTCTTC.

This clonotype was detected ten times or more. The V gene is TRBV7-2, the J gene TRBJ2-7; the match to TRBD2 covers 9 bases. Germline V gene lookup returns CDR1 SGHTA and CDR2 FQGNSA. The CDR3 is 17 residues long. The trim removed 4 bases at V and 6 bases at J, leaving 16 bases unmatched. This CDR3 is CASSSQSLAGGLVEQYF. CDR3 sequence (DNA): TGTGCCAGCAGCTCCCAATCCCTCGCGGGAGGGCTTGTCGAGCAGTACTTC.

This clonotype was seen a few times. This chain links TRBV5-1 with TRBJ2-6; D tentatively reads TRBD1 or TRBD2 (6 bases each). V was clipped by 2 bases and J by 6 bases, with 21 bases between them. The CDR3 runs 18 residues. CDR1 SGHRS and CDR2 YFSETQ come from the germline V gene. The CDR3 sequence is CASSLRGGGTYLANVLTF. The CDR3, as DNA: TGCGCCAGCAGCTTACGTGGAGGGGGGACATATCTGGCCAACGTCCTGACTTTC.

V is TRBV4-1 and J is TRBJ2-1; possible D gene TRBD2, 6 bases. V lost 3 bases, J lost 6 bases, and 21 bases lay in between. The CDR3 is made up of 17 amino acids. The germline gives CDR1 MGHRA, CDR2 YSYEKL. The CDR3 nucleotides read TGCGCCAGCAGCCATCCCGGGGGACTCCCCTCGAGCAATGAGCAGTTCTTC. Its translation: CASSHPGGLPSSNEQFF.

This clonotype has more than one count but fewer than ten. CDR3 DNA sequence: TGCAGTGCTAGAGATCTGGGGGTTGGCGCAGATACGCAGTATTTT. This sequence encodes CSARDLGVGADTQYF. The rearrangement uses TRBV20-1 and TRBJ2-3; possibly TRBD1 or TRBD2 for D (5 bases each). The CDR3 consists of 15 residues. Germline V gene sequence: CDR1 DFQATT, CDR2 SNEGSKA (reference sequence). The V and J ends lost 0 bases and 4 bases respectively, with 14 bases between them.

The chain carries TRBV15 and TRBJ2-5; possibly TRBD2 for D (5 bases). CDR3 size: 16 residues. CDR1 and CDR2 (germline): LNHNV, YYDKDF (reference sequence). Trimming cost V 4 bases and J 4 bases, with 19 bases left between them. The CDR3 coding sequence is TGTGCCACCAGCAACCCCTGGTCGGGGTTACGAGAGACCCAGTACTTC. As protein: CATSNPWSGLRETQYF.

This clonotype has just a few counts. J is TRBJ1-1 and V is TRBV20-1; 7 bases fit TRBD1. The V gene end was trimmed by 0 bases and the J gene end by 6 bases; junction bases not matched to a gene: 7. Per the germline V gene, CDR1 is DFQATT and CDR2 is SNEGSKA (reference sequence). This CDR3 has 14 amino acids. This CDR3 is CSAREGQREAEAFF. The CDR3, as DNA: TGCAGTGCTAGAGAGGGACAGAGGGAGGCTGAAGCTTTCTTT.

The chain has TRBV12-3 or TRBV12-4 and TRBJ2-7; D possibly corresponds to TRBD2 (6 bases). This CDR3 is built from 15 residues. V dropped 6 bases and J dropped 7 bases, with 22 bases sitting between them. The CDR3 sequence: CASRMQGGGSVEQYF. The CDR3, as DNA: TGTGCCAGCAGGATGCAGGGCGGAGGGTCTGTGGAGCAGTACTTC.

This clonotype was seen at least ten times. This chain joins TRBV30 and TRBJ1-2; possibly TRBD1 for D (5 bases). Between the trimmed V and J ends, which lost 0 bases and 6 bases, there was a span of 8 bases. There are 12 residues in the CDR3. The germline V gene encodes CDR1 GTSNPN and CDR2 SVGIG (reference sequence). The CDR3 DNA is TGTGCCTGGAGTGTGGGGGGTGATGGCTACACCTTC. This gives the protein CAWSVGGDGYTF.